Below, 18 T cell receptor beta chains from the same sample are listed, as sequenced in a study of early T cells in non-severe SARS-CoV-2 infection (dated by TCRdb to 2020 to 2022). The library was obtained by 5' RACE. The sequencing machine was a NextSeq 500. The public reads were quality trimmed at Q25 with fastp and then assembled into clones with MiXCR by TCRdb, keeping productive beta chains. Rows with one shared CDR3 protein collapse into an entry with the most common genes and DNA. The sample yields 50,000 or so distinct CDR3 sequences; around 13% were counted once. The ten largest make up about 9.4% of the sample. The specimen sequenced was whole blood. The receptors were gathered from an adult who was a healthcare worker with PCR-confirmed SARS-CoV-2 infection or an uninfected control (not recorded which).

This clonotype turned up a few times. The V and J genes are TRBV5-1 and TRBJ1-6; D is uncertain. Between the trimmed V and J ends, which lost 5 bases and 0 bases, there was a span of 9 bases. The CDR3 is made up of 15 amino acids. Germline loops: CDR1 SGHRS, CDR2 YFSETQ. CDR3 DNA: TGCGCCAGCAGGGTCGGTGACTCCTATAATTCACCCCTCCACTTT. It codes for CASRVGDSYNSPLHF.

This clonotype was observed at least ten times. This chain links TRBV12-3 or TRBV12-4 with TRBJ1-5; D is undetermined. This CDR3 spans 13 amino acids. The V end was cut by 7 bases, the J end by 6 bases, with 13 bases between. This CDR3 reads CASTPSHGQPQHF. DNA for the CDR3: TGTGCCAGCACCCCATCCCATGGTCAGCCCCAGCATTTT.

The table lists this clonotype with many counts. In DNA, the CDR3 is TGTGCCAGCTCCCCGAGGACAGCGACGAACACTGAAGCTTTCTTT. Its translation is CASSPRTATNTEAFF. This chain links TRBV18 with TRBJ1-1; possibly TRBD1 for D (6 bases). V gave up 6 bases and J gave up 1 base, with 15 bases separating them. The length of the CDR3 is 15 residues. The germline gives CDR1 KGHSH, CDR2 LQKENI.

The rearrangement joins TRBV12-5 to TRBJ2-3; 9 bases are shared with TRBD2. The ends lost 2 bases at V and 4 bases at J; junction bases unmatched: 7. Germline V gene lookup returns CDR1 LGHNT and CDR2 FRNRAP. The CDR3 length is 16 residues. The CDR3 is CASGLSSGRPSDTQYF. As DNA, the CDR3 is TGTGCTAGTGGTTTGAGCAGCGGGAGGCCCTCAGATACGCAGTATTTT.

At least ten counts were recorded for this clonotype. The chain carries TRBV7-2 and TRBJ1-2, with 9 bases aligning to TRBD1. CDR1 is SGHTA, CDR2 FQGNSA, per germline. Trimming removed 1 base from V and 2 bases from J; junction bases left unmatched: 5. The CDR3 runs to 16 residues. The CDR3 is CASSLVGTGNNYGYTF. CDR3 DNA sequence: TGTGCCAGCAGCTTAGTAGGGACAGGGAACAACTATGGCTACACCTTC.

The V call is TRBV5-6, the J call TRBJ1-1, with D unresolved. V gave up 0 bases and J gave up 1 base, with 7 bases separating them. Germline V gives CDR1 SGHDT, CDR2 YYEEEE. CDR3 length: 14 amino acids. For the CDR3, the DNA is TGTGCCAGCAGCTTGGTTGAAGCGAACACTGAAGCTTTCTTT. Its translation: CASSLVEANTEAFF.

A few counts support this clonotype. V and J are TRBV7-3 and TRBJ1-6; 8 positions match TRBD1. The junction had 8 bases not matched to a gene; V was cut back by 2 bases and J by 8 bases. The CDR3 runs to 16 residues. CDR1 is SGHTA and CDR2 is FQGTGA in the germline V gene. The CDR3 is CASSLYARGLDSPLHF. The DNA of the CDR3 is TGTGCCAGCAGCTTATACGCCAGGGGGCTCGATTCACCCCTCCACTTT.

This clonotype occurred many times. The chain is built from TRBV7-9 and TRBJ1-1; D unresolved. V was pared by 1 base and J by 4 bases, with 4 bases between. The CDR3 runs to 12 residues. The germline gives CDR1 SEHNR, CDR2 FQNEAQ (reference sequence). The CDR3 is CASSLGRTEAFF. CDR3 DNA sequence: TGTGCCAGCAGCTTAGGTCGCACTGAAGCTTTCTTT. Complete variable domain (other parts from reference TRBV7-9 and TRBJ1-1): DTGVSQNPRHKITKRGQNVTFRCDPISEHNRLYWYRQTLGQGPEFLTYFQNEAQLEKSRLLSDRFSAERPKGSFSTLEIQRTEQGDSAMYLCASSLGRTEAFFGQGTRLTVV.

Here the CDR3 DNA reads TGTGCCTGGAGTCGGGGCCGTGCCTACGAGCAGTACTTC. Translated, it gives CAWSRGRAYEQYF. The V and J genes are TRBV30 and TRBJ2-7; D tentatively reads TRBD1 or TRBD2 (5 bases each). Germline V CDR1 and CDR2: GTSNPN, SVGIG (reference sequence). Trimming cost V 2 bases and J 2 bases, with 10 bases left between them. The CDR3 runs 13 residues.

This chain links TRBV29-1 with TRBJ1-2; D unclear. Germline loops: CDR1 SQVTM, CDR2 ANQGSEA. CDR3 length equals 12 residues. V was cut by 4 bases and J by 4 bases, with 10 bases left in between. The chain's CDR3 is CSVVSGSYGYTF. The DNA for the CDR3 is TGCAGCGTTGTCTCCGGGAGCTATGGCTACACCTTC.

This clonotype has a handful of counts. The chain uses TRBV7-8 and TRBJ1-1, with 12 nucleotides matching TRBD1. V lost 2 bases, J lost 1 base, and 11 bases stayed unmatched. The CDR3 sequence is 19 residues long. Germline V CDR1 and CDR2: SGHVS, FQNEAQ. The CDR3 sequence is CASSLLFWDRGPGNTEAFF. CDR3 bases: TGTGCCAGCAGCTTATTATTTTGGGACAGGGGGCCAGGGAACACTGAAGCTTTCTTT.

In its sample, this clonotype was seen many times. The V and J genes are TRBV4-2 and TRBJ2-1, with a weak D call TRBD1 (6 bases). Germline V CDR1 and CDR2: LGHNA, YNFKEQ. V lost 3 bases to trimming and J lost 5 bases, with 17 bases between them. The CDR3 totals 16 residues. The CDR3 coding sequence is TGTGCCAGCAGCCAGCTACCTCCCGGGACAAACAATGAGCAGTTCTTC. Residues: CASSQLPPGTNNEQFF.

In its sample, this clonotype was seen once. The chain uses TRBV7-9 and TRBJ2-1; D unresolved. The germline V gene encodes CDR1 SEHNR and CDR2 FQNEAQ (reference sequence). The CDR3 consists of 14 residues. V lost 5 bases and J 2 bases, leaving 10 bases between the germline ends. CDR3 amino acids: CASSPSRAYNEQFF. The CDR3 coding sequence is TGTGCCAGCAGCCCTAGTCGGGCCTACAATGAGCAGTTCTTC.

The rearrangement links TRBV6-1 to TRBJ2-5, with D perhaps matching TRBD1 (6 bases). This CDR3 spans 17 amino acids. V was cut by 1 base and J by 5 bases, with 20 bases left in between. Per germline, CDR1 MNHNS and CDR2 SASEGT. This CDR3 is CASSEGILQGSSETQYF. In nucleotides, the CDR3 is TGTGCCAGCAGTGAAGGCATCCTACAGGGTAGTAGCGAGACCCAGTACTTC.

This clonotype has at least ten counts. The chain carries TRBV11-2 and TRBJ2-2; D remains ambiguous. The V gene lost 5 bases and the J gene lost 8 bases, with 9 bases spanning the gap. CDR3 size: 12 residues. Germline CDR1 and CDR2: SGHAT and FQNNGV. The chain's CDR3 is CASSRTVGELFF. CDR3 nucleotide sequence: TGTGCCAGCAGCCGGACCGTTGGGGAGCTGTTTTTT.

This clonotype was seen a few times. The chain uses TRBV20-1 and TRBJ2-7, with unresolved D. The CDR3 extends over 15 amino acids. Per germline, CDR1 DFQATT and CDR2 SNEGSKA (reference sequence). V shed 1 base and J shed 4 bases, with 17 bases lying between them. The CDR3 DNA is TGCAGTGCTAGAGGACCAGCCTCGCCTCTATACGAGCAGTACTTC. This sequence encodes CSARGPASPLYEQYF.

J is TRBJ2-3 and V is TRBV29-1, with a weak D call TRBD1 (6 bases). CDR1 is SQVTM and CDR2 is ANQGSEA in the germline V gene. CDR3 length: 12 amino acids. Trimming removed 8 bases at V and 2 bases at J, with 11 bases between. DNA for the CDR3: TGCAGCAGCAGGGGCGACACAGATACGCAGTATTTT. This codes for CSSRGDTDTQYF.

The chain carries TRBV29-1 and TRBJ2-5; D is perhaps TRBD2 (5 bases). The V end lost 7 bases, the J end lost 2 bases, and 11 bases lay between the germline ends. The CDR3 extends over 12 amino acids. CDR1 SQVTM and CDR2 ANQGSEA come from the germline V gene. The CDR3, as DNA: TGCAGCGGGACGGGGATACAAGAGACCCAGTACTTC. Its translation: CSGTGIQETQYF. Together with reference TRBV29-1 and TRBJ2-5, the CDR3 gives the full variable domain: SAVISQKPSRDICQRGTSLTIQCQVDSQVTMMFWYRQQPGQSLTLIATANQGSEATYESGFVIDKFPISRPNLTFSTLTVSNMSPEDSSIYLCSGTGIQETQYFGPGTRLLVL.